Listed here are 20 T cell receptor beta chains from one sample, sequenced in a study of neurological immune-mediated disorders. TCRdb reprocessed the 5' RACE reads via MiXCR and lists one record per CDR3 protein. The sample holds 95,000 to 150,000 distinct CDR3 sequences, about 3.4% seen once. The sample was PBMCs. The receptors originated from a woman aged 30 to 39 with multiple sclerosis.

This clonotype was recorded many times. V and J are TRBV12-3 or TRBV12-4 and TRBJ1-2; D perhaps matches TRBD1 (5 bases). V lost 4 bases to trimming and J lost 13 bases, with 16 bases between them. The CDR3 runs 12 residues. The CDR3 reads CASSSLGTFFTF. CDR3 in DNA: TGTGCCAGCAGTTCCCTGGGGACTTTCTTCACCTTC.

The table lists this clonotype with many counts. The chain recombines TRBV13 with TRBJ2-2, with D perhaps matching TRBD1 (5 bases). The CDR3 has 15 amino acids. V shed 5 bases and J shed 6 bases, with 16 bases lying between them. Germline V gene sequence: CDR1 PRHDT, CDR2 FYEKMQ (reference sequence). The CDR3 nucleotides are TGTGCCAGCAGCCCCCGGTCAGGGTACGCCGGGGAGCTGTTTTTT. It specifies CASSPRSGYAGELFF.

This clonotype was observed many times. The CDR3 loop reads CAAQGTTEAFF. The CDR3 bases are TGCGCCGCACAGGGTACGACTGAAGCTTTCTTT. The rearrangement uses TRBV10-2 and TRBJ1-1; D is possibly TRBD1 (6 bases). Trimming took 11 bases from V and 5 from J, leaving 12 bases between them. The CDR3 has 11 amino acids. Germline-derived CDR1 and CDR2 are WSHSY and SAAADI.

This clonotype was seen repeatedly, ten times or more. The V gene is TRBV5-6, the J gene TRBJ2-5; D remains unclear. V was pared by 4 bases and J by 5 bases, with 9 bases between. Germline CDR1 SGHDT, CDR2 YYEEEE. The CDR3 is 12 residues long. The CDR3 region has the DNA TGTGCCAGCAGCATCCGGCGGGAGACCCAGTACTTC. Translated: CASSIRRETQYF.

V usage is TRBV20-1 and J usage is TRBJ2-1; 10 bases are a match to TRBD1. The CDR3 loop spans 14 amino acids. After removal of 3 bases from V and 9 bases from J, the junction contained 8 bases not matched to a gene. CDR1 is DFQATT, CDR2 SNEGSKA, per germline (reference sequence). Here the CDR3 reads CSARPGQGWREQFF. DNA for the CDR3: TGCAGTGCTAGGCCGGGACAGGGGTGGCGTGAGCAGTTCTTC.

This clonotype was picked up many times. The CDR3, as DNA: TGCGCCAGCAGCGGACAAGTAATGAACACTGAAGCTTTCTTT. Translation: CASSGQVMNTEAFF. The rearrangement uses TRBV5-1 and TRBJ1-1, with D possibly TRBD1 on 5 matching bases. Per germline, CDR1 SGHRS and CDR2 YFSETQ. Trimming removed 4 bases from V and 0 bases from J, with 10 bases in between. This CDR3 region has 14 residues.

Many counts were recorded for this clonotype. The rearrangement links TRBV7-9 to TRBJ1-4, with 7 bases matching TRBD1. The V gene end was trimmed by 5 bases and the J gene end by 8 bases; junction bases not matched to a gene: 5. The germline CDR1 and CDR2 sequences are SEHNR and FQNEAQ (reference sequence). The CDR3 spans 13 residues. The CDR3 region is CASSRDRVEKLFF. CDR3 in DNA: TGTGCCAGCAGCCGCGACAGGGTCGAAAAACTGTTTTTT.

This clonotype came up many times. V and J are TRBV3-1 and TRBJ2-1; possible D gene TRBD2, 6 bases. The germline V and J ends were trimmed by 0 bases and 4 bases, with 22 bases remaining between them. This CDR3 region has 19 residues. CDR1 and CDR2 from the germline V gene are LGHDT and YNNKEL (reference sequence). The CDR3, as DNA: TGTGCCAGCAGCCAAGATCCCCTAAGAAGTAGCGGAGTGTACAATGAGCAGTTCTTC. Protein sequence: CASSQDPLRSSGVYNEQFF.

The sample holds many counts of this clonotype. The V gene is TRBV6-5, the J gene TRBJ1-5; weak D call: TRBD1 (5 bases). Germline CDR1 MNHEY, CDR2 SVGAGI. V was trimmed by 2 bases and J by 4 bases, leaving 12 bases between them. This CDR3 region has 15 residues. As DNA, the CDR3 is TGTGCCAGCAGTTACGCTCCGGGGCTTAATCAGCCCCAGCATTTT. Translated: CASSYAPGLNQPQHF.

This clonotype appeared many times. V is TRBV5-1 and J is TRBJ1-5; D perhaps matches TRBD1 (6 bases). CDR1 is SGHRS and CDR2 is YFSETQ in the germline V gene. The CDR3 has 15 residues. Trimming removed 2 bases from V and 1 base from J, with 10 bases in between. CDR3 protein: CASSLQGLSNQPQHF. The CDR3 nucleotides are TGCGCCAGCAGCTTACAGGGCTTAAGCAATCAGCCCCAGCATTTT.

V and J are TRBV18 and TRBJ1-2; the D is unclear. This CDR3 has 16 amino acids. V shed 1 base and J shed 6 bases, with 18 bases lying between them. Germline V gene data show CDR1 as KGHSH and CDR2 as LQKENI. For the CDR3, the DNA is TGTGCCAGCTCACCACAGAACAAGGCAGGAAGGGATGGCTACACCTTC. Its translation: CASSPQNKAGRDGYTF.

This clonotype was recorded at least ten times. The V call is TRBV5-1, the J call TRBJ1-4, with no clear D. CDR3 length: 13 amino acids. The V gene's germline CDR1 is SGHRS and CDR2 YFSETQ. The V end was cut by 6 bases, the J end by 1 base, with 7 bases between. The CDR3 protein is CASMEGTNEKLFF. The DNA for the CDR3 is TGCGCCAGCATGGAAGGAACTAATGAAAAACTGTTTTTT. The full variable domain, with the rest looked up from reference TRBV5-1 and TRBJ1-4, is KAGVTQTPRYLIKTRGQQVTLSCSPISGHRSVSWYQQTPGQGLQFLFEYFSETQRNKGNFPGRFSGRQFSNSRSEMNVSTLELGDSALYLCASMEGTNEKLFFGSGTQLSVL.

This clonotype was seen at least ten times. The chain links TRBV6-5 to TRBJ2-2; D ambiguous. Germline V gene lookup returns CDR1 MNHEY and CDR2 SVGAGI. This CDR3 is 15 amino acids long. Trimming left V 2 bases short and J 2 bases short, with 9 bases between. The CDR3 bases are TGTGCCAGCAGTTACCGGGCGGTAAACACCGGGGAGCTGTTTTTT. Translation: CASSYRAVNTGELFF.

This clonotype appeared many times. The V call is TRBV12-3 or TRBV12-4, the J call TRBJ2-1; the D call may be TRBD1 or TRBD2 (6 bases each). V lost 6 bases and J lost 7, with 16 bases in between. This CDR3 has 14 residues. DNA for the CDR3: TGTGCCAGCAGGTCCGAGGGGGGTACAAATGAGCAGTTCTTC. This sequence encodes CASRSEGGTNEQFF.

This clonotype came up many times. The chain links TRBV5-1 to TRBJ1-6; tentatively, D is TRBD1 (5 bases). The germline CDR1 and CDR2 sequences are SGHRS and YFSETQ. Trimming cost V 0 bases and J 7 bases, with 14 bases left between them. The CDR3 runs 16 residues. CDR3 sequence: CASSLGPGTENSPLHF. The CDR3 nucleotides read TGCGCCAGCAGCTTGGGCCCGGGGACGGAGAATTCACCCCTCCACTTT.

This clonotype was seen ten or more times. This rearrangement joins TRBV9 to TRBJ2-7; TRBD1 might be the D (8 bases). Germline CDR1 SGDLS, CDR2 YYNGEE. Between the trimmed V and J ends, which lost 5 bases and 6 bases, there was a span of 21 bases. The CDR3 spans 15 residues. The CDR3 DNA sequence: TGTGCCAGCAGTTACCTTGACAGGGGAGGGTCCGAGCAGTACTTC. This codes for CASSYLDRGGSEQYF. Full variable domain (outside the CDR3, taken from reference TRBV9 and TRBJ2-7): DSGVTQTPKHLITATGQRVTLRCSPRSGDLSVYWYQQSLDQGLQFLIQYYNGEERAKGNILERFSAQQFPDLHSELNLSSLELGDSALYFCASSYLDRGGSEQYFGPGTRLTVT.

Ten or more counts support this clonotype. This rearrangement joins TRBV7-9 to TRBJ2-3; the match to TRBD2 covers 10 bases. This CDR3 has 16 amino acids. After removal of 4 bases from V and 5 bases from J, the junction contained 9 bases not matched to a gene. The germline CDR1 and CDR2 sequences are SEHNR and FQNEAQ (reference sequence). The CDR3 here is CASSSLSGRALDTQYF. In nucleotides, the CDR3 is TGTGCCAGCAGCTCTCTAAGCGGGAGGGCTCTAGATACGCAGTATTTT.

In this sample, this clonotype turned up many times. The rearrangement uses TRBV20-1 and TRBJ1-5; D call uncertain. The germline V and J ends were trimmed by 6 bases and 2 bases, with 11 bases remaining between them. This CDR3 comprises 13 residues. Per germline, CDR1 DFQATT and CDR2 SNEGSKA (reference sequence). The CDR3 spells CSAERGGNQPQHF. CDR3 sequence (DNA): TGCAGTGCAGAGCGGGGTGGCAATCAGCCCCAGCATTTT.

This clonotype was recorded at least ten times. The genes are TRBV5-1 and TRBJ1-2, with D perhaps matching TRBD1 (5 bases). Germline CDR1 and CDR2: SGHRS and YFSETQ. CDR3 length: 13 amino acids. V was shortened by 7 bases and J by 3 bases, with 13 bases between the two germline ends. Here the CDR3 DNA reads TGCGCCAGCGCGGCAGGGCGGGACTATGGCTACACCTTC. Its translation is CASAAGRDYGYTF.

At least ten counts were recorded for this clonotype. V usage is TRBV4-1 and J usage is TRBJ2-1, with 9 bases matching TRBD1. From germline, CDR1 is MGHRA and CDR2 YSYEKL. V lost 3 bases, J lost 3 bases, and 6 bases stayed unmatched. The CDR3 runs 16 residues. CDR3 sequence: CASSHSGQGFYNEQFF. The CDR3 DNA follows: TGCGCCAGCAGCCACTCCGGACAGGGGTTCTACAATGAGCAGTTCTTC.